This entry lists 13 T cell receptor beta chains sequenced from one sample in a study of a mutant IDH1 vaccine in newly diagnosed glioma (dated by TCRdb to the early 2020s). These TCRs' antigens remain unknown. The library was obtained by the immunoSEQ multiplex PCR assay. The clones in this table, taken by TCRdb from immuneACCESS, are in-frame only. Not every clone is retained; where verified, under half of the shortfall comes from an unresolved V gene, and the cause of the rest is unknown. This sample gives about 30,000 clones in total; 70% to 90% of them show up just once. Clones ranked in the top ten supply more than 2.5% of the sample. What this sample's time point label stands for: week 23, last vaccination. Each vaccine dose was 300 ug of a 20-mer mutant IDH1 peptide in Montanide, given subcutaneously with topical imiquimod. The sequenced sample was PBMCs, obtained from a glioma patient whose treatment included an IDH1 peptide vaccine. All receptors derive from a man in his forties with glioma.

The J gene is TRBJ2-5, the V gene TRBV15; no clear D gene. V was clipped by 0 bases and J by 1 base, with 6 bases between them. The CDR3 has 14 residues. Germline CDR1 is LNHNV and CDR2 is YYDKDF (reference sequence). Here the CDR3 DNA reads TGTGCCACCAGCAGAGACAGGCCCCAAGAGACCCAGTACTTC. It encodes CATSRDRPQETQYF.

V gene TRBV28 combines with J gene TRBJ1-4, with D unclear. This CDR3 is built from 15 residues. The germline CDR1 and CDR2 sequences are MDHEN and SYDVKM. Trimming removed 3 bases from V and 0 bases from J, with 8 bases in between. This CDR3 is CASSFPGTTNEKLFF. The CDR3 bases are TGTGCCAGCAGTTTCCCGGGTACAACTAATGAAAAACTGTTTTTT.

The chain carries TRBV6-1 and TRBJ1-5, with D uncertain. CDR1 and CDR2 (germline): MNHNS, SASEGT. The ends were cut back, 3 bases at V and 4 bases at J, with 4 bases in the middle. The CDR3 runs 12 residues. The CDR3, as DNA: TGTGCCAGCAGTGACTGGAATCAGCCCCAGCATTTT. Amino acids: CASSDWNQPQHF.

The chain is built from TRBV25-1 and TRBJ2-5; D possibly corresponds to TRBD2 (6 bases). Trimming shortened V by 4 bases and J by 3 bases, and 21 bases separated the two germline ends. Germline V gives CDR1 MGHDK, CDR2 SYGVNS. The CDR3 is made up of 17 amino acids. The CDR3 nucleotides are TGTGCCAGCAGTGGAGTACTCGGGACTGGTGGGGAAGAGACCCAGTACTTC. Amino acid sequence: CASSGVLGTGGEETQYF.

The CDR3 nucleotides are TGCAGCGGTGGACACCTCTCGGGGGGTGAGCAGTTCTTC. As protein: CSGGHLSGGEQFF. This sequence joins TRBV29-1 and TRBJ2-1, with 7 bases identical to TRBD2. The CDR3 runs 13 residues. Per the germline V gene, CDR1 is SQVTM and CDR2 is ANQGSEA. J gave up 9 bases and V 7 bases, and 12 bases lay outside the gene matches.

This clone was seen only once. This sequence joins TRBV28 and TRBJ2-7; the match to TRBD1 covers 9 bases. The CDR3 covers 16 residues. V was pared by 6 bases and J by 2 bases, with 11 bases of the junction left unmatched. CDR1 is MDHEN and CDR2 is SYDVKM in the germline V gene. The CDR3 DNA follows: TGTGCCAGCAGCTCAACCGGGGGACAGGGAACCTACGAGCAGTACGTC. As protein: CASSSTGGQGTYEQYV.

The CDR3: CASSLGMEAGWFPGELFF. The CDR3 DNA is TGTGCCAGCAGCTTAGGGATGGAGGCCGGGTGGTTCCCCGGGGAGCTGTTTTTT. The V gene is TRBV7-9, the J gene TRBJ2-2; a weak D match, TRBD2 (5 bases). Germline CDR1 and CDR2: SEHNR and FQNEAQ (reference sequence). The V end lost 1 base, the J end lost 6 bases, and 21 bases lay between the germline ends. This CDR3 has 18 residues.

The chain couples TRBV5-4 to TRBJ1-2; a possible D gene is TRBD1 (6 bases). This CDR3 has 15 amino acids. Germline CDR1 and CDR2: SGHNT and YYREEE (reference sequence). Trimming shortened V by 1 base and J by 4 bases, and 14 bases separated the two germline ends. As DNA, the CDR3 is TGTGCCAGCAGCTTGTGGAGCACAGGGTCCTATGGCTACACCTTC. As protein: CASSLWSTGSYGYTF.

The CDR3 nucleotides read TGTGCCAGCAGCCCCCGACCCTCGGTCGGTGGCTACACCTTC. Encoded protein: CASSPRPSVGGYTF. The V and J genes are TRBV14 and TRBJ1-2, with unresolved D. V dropped 4 bases and J dropped 7 bases, with 16 bases sitting between them. CDR1 and CDR2 from the germline V gene are SGHDN and FVKESK. This CDR3 region has 14 residues.

The chain uses TRBV14 and TRBJ2-7; no definite D call. CDR1 and CDR2 (germline): SGHDN, FVKESK. Between the trimmed V and J ends, which lost 1 base and 0 bases, there was a span of 10 bases. CDR3 length equals 15 residues. The CDR3 DNA is TGTGCCAGCAGCCAAGGGTGGGCCGGCTCCTACGAGCAGTACTTC. Amino acid sequence: CASSQGWAGSYEQYF.

J is TRBJ1-5 and V is TRBV6-1; D perhaps matches TRBD1 (5 bases). There are 15 residues in the CDR3. The ends were cut back, 8 bases at V and 5 bases at J, with 19 bases in the middle. The germline gives CDR1 MNHNS, CDR2 SASEGT. CDR3 DNA sequence: TGTGCCAGCTCTTTATCCGGGGGAGTTGATCAGCCCCAGCATTTT. It yields the protein CASSLSGGVDQPQHF.

This chain connects TRBV7-8 to TRBJ1-1, with D unclear. In germline, CDR1 is SGHVS, CDR2 FQNEAQ. The CDR3 totals 18 residues. V lost 0 bases and J lost 5, with 22 bases in between. The CDR3 loop is CASSLAEQGMVGRTEAFF. Here the CDR3 DNA reads TGTGCCAGCAGCTTAGCGGAGCAAGGGATGGTGGGAAGGACTGAAGCTTTCTTT.

This clone was counted a few times. V gene TRBV5-1 combines with J gene TRBJ2-3; D is unclear. V was pared by 0 bases and J by 2 bases, with 16 bases between. CDR3 length: 17 residues. Per the germline V gene, CDR1 is SGHRS and CDR2 is YFSETQ. The CDR3 is CASSLGSAMGFTDTQYF. The CDR3 DNA sequence: TGCGCCAGCAGCTTGGGGTCAGCGATGGGGTTCACAGATACGCAGTATTTT. Looking up the rest from reference TRBV5-1 and TRBJ2-3 gives the full variable domain: KAGVTQTPRYLIKTRGQQVTLSCSPISGHRSVSWYQQTPGQGLQFLFEYFSETQRNKGNFPGRFSGRQFSNSRSEMNVSTLELGDSALYLCASSLGSAMGFTDTQYFGPGTRLTVL.